This T cell receptor beta chain was sequenced for a study of T cell repertoires in cytomegalovirus infection. Whole-study findings and limits: Within the response measured ex vivo, HLA-C-restricted CMV-specific TCR beta clonotypes were dominant.

In its sample, this clonotype was seen many times. Its antigen is unknown. TCRdb recomputed calls from the reads with MiXCR, one row per CDR3 protein. The sample consists of under 600,000 distinct CDR3 sequences, approximately 15% of them appearing once. The CDR3 extends over 14 amino acids. CDR1 and CDR2 from the germline V gene are SGHVS and FQNEAQ. The J segment lost 5 bases and the V segment lost 2 bases, leaving 3 bases of the junction unmatched. The sample consisted of CD8+ T cells from PBMCs. The chain uses TRBV7-8 and TRBJ1-1; 9 bases are a match to TRBD1. The clonotype was recovered from a human donor in good health (CMV status not recorded). Some clones in this sample may be carry-over from other donors' samples. The CDR3 bases are TGTGCCAGCAGCTTAACGACAGGGGGGACTGAAGCTTTCTTT. Protein sequence: CASSLTTGGTEAFF.